One sample yielded the 28 T cell receptor beta chains listed below, sequenced in a study of CXCR3-negative and CXCR3-positive naive CD8 T cells. Findings of the study overall: The study found more hydrophobic TRB CDR3s in CXCR3-positive naive cells than in CXCR3-negative naive cells.

The authors made the TRB cDNA libraries by 5' RACE using UMI labels. With the 5' RACE reads reprocessed, TCRdb shows one record per CDR3 protein and no DNA. The data include over 95,000 distinct CDR3 sequences; the top ten clones carry around 0.35%. No antigens are known for them. Sample: naive CXCR3+ CD8+ T cells from blood. Subset meaning: CD45RO-CCR7+CD27+CD95- naive CD8+ T cells expressing CXCR3 (TNR3+). The receptor source for this set is a human donor in good health. Some clones in this sample may be carry-over from other donors' samples.

This chain joins TRBV2 and TRBJ1-1. The CDR3 is 16 amino acids. Looked up from germline, CDR1 is SNHLY and CDR2 is FYNNEI. This chain's CDR3 is CASSEHSRDMNTEAFF.

The chain combines TRBV4-2 with TRBJ1-4; checking the TCRdb D call of TRBD1 is not possible without DNA. Per germline, CDR1 LGHNA and CDR2 YNFKEQ. The CDR3 loop spans 15 amino acids. The CDR3 sequence: CASSQKGTGFEKLFF.

The chain recombines TRBV25-1 with TRBJ1-1; the D gene TCRdb calls, TRBD1, cannot be checked with no DNA. Germline CDR1 and CDR2: MGHDK and SYGVNS. The CDR3 extends over 13 amino acids. The CDR3 spells CASSELGGREAFF.

The chain joins TRBV29-1 to TRBJ1-2; TCRdb returns TRBD1, unconfirmable since there is no DNA. The CDR3 totals 13 residues. Germline CDR1 SQVTM, CDR2 ANQGSEA. Here the CDR3 reads CSAPATGRHGYIF.

The chain joins TRBV20-1 to TRBJ2-7; TCRdb's assignment of TRBD2 cannot be checked, as there is no DNA. This CDR3 is built from 13 residues. The germline V gene has CDR1 DFQATT and CDR2 SNEGSKA (reference sequence). This CDR3 is CSARNPEGYEQYF.

This chain links TRBV24-1 with TRBJ2-5. The CDR3 length is 15 residues. CDR1 is KGHDR and CDR2 is SFDVKD in the germline V gene. The CDR3: CATSDQTWGQETQYF.

This chain connects TRBV14 to TRBJ2-2; the D call from TCRdb, TRBD1, cannot be confirmed without DNA. CDR1 SGHDN and CDR2 FVKESK come from the germline V gene. This CDR3 spans 15 amino acids. The CDR3 loop is CASTWGQEPTGELFF.

The chain combines TRBV4-2 with TRBJ2-7. This CDR3 spans 14 amino acids. Germline V CDR1 and CDR2: LGHNA, YNFKEQ. This CDR3 reads CASSQFRDIYEQYF.

The chain employs TRBV12-3 or TRBV12-4 and TRBJ2-7; the D call of TRBD2 rests on TCRdb alone, since no DNA is present to check it. CDR3 length equals 16 residues. The CDR3: CASAGGLAGTRYEQYF.

The chain combines TRBV4-3 with TRBJ2-1; the D gene TCRdb calls, TRBD1, cannot be checked with no DNA. This CDR3 is 15 amino acids long. The V gene's germline CDR1 is LGHNA and CDR2 YSLEER. This CDR3 reads CASSQDRERSYEQFF.

The chain is built from TRBV4-3 and TRBJ1-2. Germline CDR1 reads LGHNA; CDR2 reads YSLEER. This CDR3 spans 13 amino acids. CDR3 protein: CASSTRGAHGYTF.

This chain connects TRBV5-6 to TRBJ2-2. CDR1 and CDR2 from the germline V gene are SGHDT and YYEEEE. This CDR3 contains 15 residues. CDR3 in amino acids: CASSLDRISTEELFF.

The chain links TRBV11-2 to TRBJ2-5; TCRdb selects TRBD1, and the lack of DNA leaves this call unchecked. The CDR3 consists of 15 residues. Germline V gene sequence: CDR1 SGHAT, CDR2 FQNNGV. The CDR3 spells CASSSGDRFQETQYF.

The V gene is TRBV4-3, the J gene TRBJ2-1; the D call from TCRdb, TRBD2, cannot be confirmed without DNA. Germline-derived CDR1 and CDR2 are LGHNA and YSLEER. The CDR3 consists of 19 residues. The CDR3 spells CASSQEALAGGILYNEQFF.

The genes are TRBV7-6 and TRBJ2-1; absent DNA, TCRdb's TRBD1 call cannot be checked. Germline lookup yields CDR1 SGHVS and CDR2 FNYEAQ. CDR3 size: 13 residues. CDR3: CASSLGGSDEQFF.

The chain is built from TRBV4-3 and TRBJ2-1; TCRdb's D call, TRBD1, is unchecked because there is no DNA. Germline CDR1 reads LGHNA; CDR2 reads YSLEER. This CDR3 is 16 amino acids long. The CDR3 sequence: CASSQSTGVGDNEQFF.

The chain links TRBV12-5 to TRBJ2-7; absent DNA, TCRdb's TRBD1 call cannot be checked. The CDR3 spans 12 residues. Germline loops: CDR1 LGHNT, CDR2 FRNRAP. The CDR3 sequence: CASGLGAYEQYF. The full variable domain, its missing parts supplied by reference TRBV12-5 and TRBJ2-7, is DARVTQTPRHKVTEMGQEVTMRCQPILGHNTVFWYRQTMMQGLELLAYFRNRAPLDDSGMPKDRFSAEMPDATLATLKIQPSEPRDSAVYFCASGLGAYEQYFGPGTRLTVT.

The rearrangement uses TRBV5-5 and TRBJ2-5; TCRdb picks TRBD2, but there is no DNA to check that call. Germline CDR1 and CDR2: SGHKS and YYEKEE (reference sequence). The CDR3 has 16 residues. The CDR3 loop reads CASSLVMRGGQETQYF.

The gene calls are TRBV25-1 and TRBJ1-2; there is no DNA to check the TCRdb D call of TRBD1. The CDR3 totals 14 residues. Germline V CDR1 and CDR2: MGHDK, SYGVNS. CDR3 region: CASSEPGTGNGYTF.

This rearrangement joins TRBV12-3 or TRBV12-4 to TRBJ2-1; TCRdb's D gene call, TRBD1, goes unchecked for lack of DNA. The CDR3 loop spans 14 amino acids. This CDR3 reads CASSLGTGENEQFF.

This chain links TRBV7-2 with TRBJ2-3. The germline CDR1 and CDR2 sequences are SGHTA and FQGNSA. This CDR3 has 15 amino acids. CDR3 in amino acids: CASSLEPSSADTQYF.

The gene calls are TRBV6-5 and TRBJ2-5; TCRdb's D gene call, TRBD2, goes unchecked for lack of DNA. The V gene's germline CDR1 is MNHEY and CDR2 SVGAGI. CDR3 size: 14 residues. The CDR3 is CASSRDSPQETQYF.

J is TRBJ2-1 and V is TRBV5-1; the D call of TRBD2 rests on TCRdb alone, since no DNA is present to check it. CDR1 and CDR2 from the germline V gene are SGHRS and YFSETQ. The CDR3 has 15 residues. CDR3 protein: CASRAGTYSYNEQFF.

The chain joins TRBV4-2 to TRBJ2-7. The CDR3 is 14 amino acids. Germline CDR1 LGHNA, CDR2 YNFKEQ. CDR3 loop: CASSSRGTTYEQYF.

The chain couples TRBV12-3 or TRBV12-4 to TRBJ2-1. The length of the CDR3 is 13 residues. CDR3 residues: CASSRTEYNEQFF.

V and J are TRBV7-8 and TRBJ2-7. The CDR3 totals 12 residues. Germline V CDR1 and CDR2: SGHVS, FQNEAQ. The CDR3 spells CASWGGLYEQYF.

The V call is TRBV28, the J call TRBJ2-7; with no DNA, the TCRdb D assignment of TRBD1 cannot be verified. Germline V CDR1 and CDR2: MDHEN, SYDVKM. This CDR3 has 14 amino acids. This CDR3 reads CASTRGDRPSGQYF.

The chain uses TRBV28 and TRBJ2-1; the D call of TRBD1 rests on TCRdb alone, since no DNA is present to check it. Germline CDR1 is MDHEN and CDR2 is SYDVKM. The CDR3 runs to 18 residues. This chain's CDR3 is CASSLWTGGDVSDNEQFF.